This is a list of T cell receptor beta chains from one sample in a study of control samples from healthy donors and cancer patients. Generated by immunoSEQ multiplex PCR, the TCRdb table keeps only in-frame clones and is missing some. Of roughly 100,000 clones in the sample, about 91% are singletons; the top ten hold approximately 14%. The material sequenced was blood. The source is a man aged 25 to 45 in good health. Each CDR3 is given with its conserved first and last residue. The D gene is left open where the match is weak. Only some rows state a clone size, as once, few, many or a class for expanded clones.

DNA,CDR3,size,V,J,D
TGTGCCAGCAGTTTACCTCTGGGAGGGTACACTGAAGCTTTCTTT,CASSLPLGGYTEAFF,.,TRBV28,TRBJ1-1,.
TGTGCCAGTAGTATTGGACAGGGGCCAGATACGCAGTATTTT,CASSIGQGPDTQYF,.,TRBV19,TRBJ2-3,TRBD1
TGTGCCAGCAGCTTCCAAGGGTATGGCTATGGCTACACCTTC,CASSFQGYGYGYTF,.,TRBV11-1,TRBJ1-2,.
TGTGCCAGCAGCCCCCGGGACAGGGGCAATGAGCAGTTCTTC,CASSPRDRGNEQFF,.,TRBV5-4,TRBJ2-1,TRBD1
TGTGCCAGCAGCCAAGATCGACTAGCGACCCTCTCAGAGACCCAGTACTTC,CASSQDRLATLSETQYF,.,TRBV4-2,TRBJ2-5,TRBD2
TGTGCCAGCAGTGGGGCGACGGGAAGTAACTATGGCTACACCTTC,CASSGATGSNYGYTF,few,TRBV2,TRBJ1-2,.
TGTGCCAGCAGCAAACCGGGCGGTCCCTACAATGAGCAGTTCTTC,CASSKPGGPYNEQFF,.,TRBV21-1,TRBJ2-1,.
TGTGCCAGCAGCCGGGGACAGCACTATGGCTACACCTTC,CASSRGQHYGYTF,.,TRBV3-1/TRBV3-2,TRBJ1-2,TRBD1
TGTGCCAGCAGTTTATCTTACACTGAAGCTTTCTTT,CASSLSYTEAFF,once,TRBV28,TRBJ1-1,.
TGCGCCAGCAGCTTGGGACAGGGGGATAACACCGGGGAGCTGTTTTTT,CASSLGQGDNTGELFF,.,TRBV5-1,TRBJ2-2,TRBD1
TGTGCCAGCAGCCTTAGGGAGGGGAACTATGGCTACACCTTC,CASSLREGNYGYTF,few,TRBV7-8,TRBJ1-2,.
TGTGCCAGCAGCCCGACTAGCGGGAGTAGCACAGATACGCAGTATTTT,CASSPTSGSSTDTQYF,.,TRBV3-1/TRBV3-2,TRBJ2-3,TRBD2
TGTGCCAGCAGCCCGGACAGGGGTTATGGCACTGAAGCTTTCTTT,CASSPDRGYGTEAFF,.,TRBV11-3,TRBJ1-1,TRBD1
TGTGCCAGCAGCGTAGGCTTCGCCACCGGGGAGCTGTTTTTT,CASSVGFATGELFF,.,TRBV9,TRBJ2-2,.
TGTGCCAGCAGTTCTCGTCGGGGGGCTGATAATTCACCCCTCCACTTT,CASSSRRGADNSPLHF,once,TRBV28,TRBJ1-6,.
TGTGCCAGCAGCTTTCGGGGGGCGGGCACCGGGGAGCTGTTTTTT,CASSFRGAGTGELFF,once,TRBV11-1,TRBJ2-2,.
TGTGCCAGCAGCCGCAGGGGTAGAACTGAAGCTTTCTTT,CASSRRGRTEAFF,once,TRBV3-1/TRBV3-2,TRBJ1-1,.
TGTGCCAGCAGTCCATCGGGACACTATAGCAATCAGCCCCAGCATTTT,CASSPSGHYSNQPQHF,.,TRBV28,TRBJ1-5,.
TGTGCCAGCAGCTATAACAAGACAGGTGGGAACTCCTACGAGCAGTACTTC,CASSYNKTGGNSYEQYF,.,TRBV7-9,TRBJ2-7,.
TGTGCCAGCATACTAACCCAGGGAAACACTGAAGCTTTCTTT,CASILTQGNTEAFF,.,TRBV6-5,TRBJ1-1,.
TGTGCCAGCAGCCGAAGCCCGGGACAGGGGCCTCAAGAGACCCAGTACTTC,CASSRSPGQGPQETQYF,.,TRBV7-3,TRBJ2-5,TRBD1
TGCGCCAGCAGCCAAGAAGGAGCCGCCTACGAGCAGTACTTC,CASSQEGAAYEQYF,.,TRBV4-1,TRBJ2-7,.
TGTGCCAGCTCACCTCCGGGGACTAGCGGTTACAATGAGCAGTTCTTC,CASSPPGTSGYNEQFF,once,TRBV18,TRBJ2-1,TRBD2
TGCGCCAGCAGCCAGATTTCCGGGACTAGCGGGTACACCGGGGAGCTGTTTTTT,CASSQISGTSGYTGELFF,.,TRBV4-1,TRBJ2-2,TRBD2
TGTGCCAGTAGTGCGGGACAGACTCACTATGGCTACACCTTC,CASSAGQTHYGYTF,.,TRBV19,TRBJ1-2,TRBD1
TGTGCCAGCTCACCACGGCGGGCTAGCACAGATACGCAGTATTTT,CASSPRRASTDTQYF,.,TRBV18,TRBJ2-3,.
TGTGCCAGCAGTTTGGCGGGGCGCGGGGTTACTGGAAACACCATATATTTT,CASSLAGRGVTGNTIYF,.,TRBV28,TRBJ1-3,.
TGTGCCAGCAGTGACTCTAGCGGGAGTGGGGAGCTGTTTTTT,CASSDSSGSGELFF,.,TRBV6-4,TRBJ2-2,TRBD2
TGTGCCAGCAGCCAAGAGGTCAGGGCGGAAAAACTGTTTTTT,CASSQEVRAEKLFF,.,TRBV3-1/TRBV3-2,TRBJ1-4,.
TGTGCCAGCAGCTTGACTAGCGCATGGGGGGATGAGCAGTTCTTC,CASSLTSAWGDEQFF,.,TRBV11-2,TRBJ2-1,TRBD2
TGTGCCAGTAGGGGGCATTTTTCAGGGCCCCAGCATTTT,CASRGHFSGPQHF,.,TRBV19,TRBJ1-5,.
TGTGCCAGTAGTCCAGGACTGGACCCCTCCTACGAGCAGTACTTC,CASSPGLDPSYEQYF,once,TRBV19,TRBJ2-7,.
TGTGCCAGCAGCTCTCCTTTAGGGGGGGACTATGGCTACACCTTC,CASSSPLGGDYGYTF,.,TRBV27,TRBJ1-2,.
TGTGCCAGCAGCCAAGGGACAGGTCAAGAGACCCAGTACTTC,CASSQGTGQETQYF,.,TRBV16,TRBJ2-5,TRBD1
TGTGCCAGCAGCCTCGAGGGGAACACTGAAGCTTTCTTT,CASSLEGNTEAFF,.,TRBV11-3,TRBJ1-1,.
TGTGCCAGCAGCTTAGGGCACTACGAGCAGTACTTC,CASSLGHYEQYF,.,TRBV11-2,TRBJ2-7,.
TGTGCCATCAGTGAAGACAGGGTTGCCTCCTACGAGCAGTACTTC,CAISEDRVASYEQYF,.,TRBV10-3,TRBJ2-7,TRBD1
TGCGCCAGCAGCTTGTACCGGGAGGGCTACGAGCAGTACTTC,CASSLYREGYEQYF,.,TRBV5-1,TRBJ2-7,TRBD2
TGCGCCAGCAGCATCCAGCCGACAGATACGCAGTATTTT,CASSIQPTDTQYF,.,TRBV5-1,TRBJ2-3,.
TGTGCCAGCAGGGGGGCGGCAGGCTCCTACGAGCAGTACTTC,CASRGAAGSYEQYF,.,TRBV28,TRBJ2-7,.
TGCGCCAGCAGGCTAGCGGGAGACTCCCCGGGCAACGAGCAGTACTTC,CASRLAGDSPGNEQYF,.,TRBV5-1,TRBJ2-7,TRBD2
TGTGCCAGCAGCTTCTACAGGGGACCTGAAGCTTTCTTT,CASSFYRGPEAFF,once,TRBV7-2,TRBJ1-1,TRBD1
TGTGCCAGCAGCCCCCGAGCTAGCGCCGAGACCTACGAGCAGTACTTC,CASSPRASAETYEQYF,.,TRBV3-1/TRBV3-2,TRBJ2-7,.
TGTGCCAGCAGCCAAGTTGGAGTTTTGGGCGAGCAGTACTTC,CASSQVGVLGEQYF,few,TRBV14,TRBJ2-7,.
TGTGCCAGCAGTGTGGCCACGGGGCCCTATGGCTACACCTTC,CASSVATGPYGYTF,once,TRBV5-5,TRBJ1-2,.
TGTGCCAGCAGCTTGCGACCCCCCCGGGACAGGAGCAATGAGCAGTTCTTC,CASSLRPPRDRSNEQFF,few,TRBV5-6,TRBJ2-1,TRBD1